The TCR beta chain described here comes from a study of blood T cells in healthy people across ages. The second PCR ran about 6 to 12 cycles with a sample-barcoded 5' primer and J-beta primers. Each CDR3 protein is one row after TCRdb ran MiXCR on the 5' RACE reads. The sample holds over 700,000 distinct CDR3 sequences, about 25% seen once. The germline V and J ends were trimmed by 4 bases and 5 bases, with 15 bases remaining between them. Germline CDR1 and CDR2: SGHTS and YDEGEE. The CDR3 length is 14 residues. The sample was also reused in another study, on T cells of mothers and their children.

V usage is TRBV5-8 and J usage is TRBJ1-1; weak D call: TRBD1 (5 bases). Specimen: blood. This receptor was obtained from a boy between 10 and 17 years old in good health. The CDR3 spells CASSGMDPGTEAFF. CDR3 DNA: TGTGCCAGCAGCGGAATGGACCCAGGGACTGAAGCTTTCTTT.